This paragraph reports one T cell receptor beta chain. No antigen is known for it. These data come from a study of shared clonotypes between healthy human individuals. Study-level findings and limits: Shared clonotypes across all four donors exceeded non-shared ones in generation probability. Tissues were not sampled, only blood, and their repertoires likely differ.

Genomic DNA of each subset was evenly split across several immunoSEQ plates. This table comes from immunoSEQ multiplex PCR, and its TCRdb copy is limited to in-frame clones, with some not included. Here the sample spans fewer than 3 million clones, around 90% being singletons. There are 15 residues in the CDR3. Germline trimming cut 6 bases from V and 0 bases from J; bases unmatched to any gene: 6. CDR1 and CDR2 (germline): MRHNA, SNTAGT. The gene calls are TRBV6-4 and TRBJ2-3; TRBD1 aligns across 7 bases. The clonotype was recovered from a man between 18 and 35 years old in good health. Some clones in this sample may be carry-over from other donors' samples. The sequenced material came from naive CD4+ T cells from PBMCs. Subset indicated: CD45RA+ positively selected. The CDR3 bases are TGTGCCAGCAGCAACACAGGGGCTAGCACAGATACGCAGTATTTT. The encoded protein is CASSNTGASTDTQYF.